This TCR beta chain is from a study of blood T cell repertoires in COVID-19. Overall study context: COVID-19 samples from acute and convalescent phases originated in the United States, Italy and Spain.

Libraries were prepared by immunoSEQ multiplex PCR; TCRdb keeps only in-frame clonotypes and omits some of them. The sample shows fewer than 85,000 clones, 85% to 90% of them seen only once. Trimming at V came to 5 bases and at J to 4 bases, leaving 8 bases not matched to a gene. The CDR3 extends over 16 amino acids. The V gene's germline CDR1 is SGHRS and CDR2 YFSETQ. What was sequenced was peripheral blood. The chain joins TRBV5-1 to TRBJ2-3; 12 nucleotides align to TRBD2. This receptor was obtained from a man at least 80 years old with acute or convalescent COVID-19. In nucleotides, the CDR3 is TGCGCCAGCAGAACTGCAGGACTAGCGGGGTCAGATACGCAGTATTTT. This sequence encodes CASRTAGLAGSDTQYF.